The clone carrying this T cell receptor beta chain was seen a handful of times. No antigen is known for it. This specimen belongs to a study of cytomegalovirus exposure and HLA in healthy donors. PCR employed 60 Vbeta and 13 Jbeta primers. Clones were read by immunoSEQ multiplex PCR, and TCRdb kept only the in-frame ones, dropping some. The table shows over 90,000 clones, with 70% to 90% occurring only once. Germline values: CDR1 SNHLY, CDR2 FYNNEI. V shed 11 bases and J shed 0 bases, with 11 bases lying between them. The CDR3 runs to 13 residues. Broader study findings: Fewer N-insertions (relative to the roughly 610-donor mean) were reportedly seen in an Asian-associated ancestry cluster in a later analysis.

Source material: PBMCs. This chain joins TRBV2 and TRBJ2-1; D is unresolved. This clonotype was obtained from a man aged 40-49 years in good health and CMV-seronegative. This CDR3 is CACPRSSYNEQFF. Here the CDR3 DNA reads TGTGCCTGCCCCAGAAGCTCCTACAATGAGCAGTTCTTC.